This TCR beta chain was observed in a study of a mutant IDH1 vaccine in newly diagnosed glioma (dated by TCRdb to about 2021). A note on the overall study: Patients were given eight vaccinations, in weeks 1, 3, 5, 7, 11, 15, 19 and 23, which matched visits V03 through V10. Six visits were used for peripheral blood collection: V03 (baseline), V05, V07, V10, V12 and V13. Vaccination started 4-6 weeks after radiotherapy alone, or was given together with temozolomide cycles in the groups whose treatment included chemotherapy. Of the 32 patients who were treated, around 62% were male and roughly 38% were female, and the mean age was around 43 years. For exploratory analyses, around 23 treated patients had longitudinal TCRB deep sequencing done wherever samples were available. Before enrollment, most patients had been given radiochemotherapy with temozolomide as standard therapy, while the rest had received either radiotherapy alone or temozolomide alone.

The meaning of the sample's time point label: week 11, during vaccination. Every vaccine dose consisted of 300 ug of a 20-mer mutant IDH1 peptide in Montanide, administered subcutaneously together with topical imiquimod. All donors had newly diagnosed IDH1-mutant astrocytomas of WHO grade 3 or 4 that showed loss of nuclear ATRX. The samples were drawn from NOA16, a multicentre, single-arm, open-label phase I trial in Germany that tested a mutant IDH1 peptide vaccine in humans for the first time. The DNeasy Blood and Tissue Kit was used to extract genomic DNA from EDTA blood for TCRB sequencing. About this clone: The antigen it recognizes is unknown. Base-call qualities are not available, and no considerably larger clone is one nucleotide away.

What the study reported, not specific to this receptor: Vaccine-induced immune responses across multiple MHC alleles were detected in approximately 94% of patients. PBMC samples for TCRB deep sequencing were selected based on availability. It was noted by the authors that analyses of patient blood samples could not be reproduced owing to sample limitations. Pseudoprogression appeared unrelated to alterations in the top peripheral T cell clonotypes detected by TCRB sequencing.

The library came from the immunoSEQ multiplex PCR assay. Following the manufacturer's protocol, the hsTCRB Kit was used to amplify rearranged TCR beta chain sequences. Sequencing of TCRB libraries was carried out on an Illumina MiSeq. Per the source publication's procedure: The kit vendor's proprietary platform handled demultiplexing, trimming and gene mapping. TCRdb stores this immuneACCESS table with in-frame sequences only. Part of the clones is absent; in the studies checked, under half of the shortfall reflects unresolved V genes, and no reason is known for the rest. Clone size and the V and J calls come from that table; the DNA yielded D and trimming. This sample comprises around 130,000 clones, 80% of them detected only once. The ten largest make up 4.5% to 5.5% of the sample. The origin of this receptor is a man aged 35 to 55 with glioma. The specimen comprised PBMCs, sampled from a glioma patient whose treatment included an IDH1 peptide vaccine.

CDR3 loop: CASSPDRAVNTIYF. The bases are TGTGCCAGCAGCCCCGACAGGGCCGTAAACACCATATATTTT. The chain couples TRBV5-4 to TRBJ1-3; TRBD1 agrees with 7 junctional bases. According to the germline V gene (reference sequence), CDR1 reads SGHNT and CDR2 reads YYREEE. V and J are trimmed by 4 bases and 6 bases, and the gene matches miss 7 bases of the junction. The CDR3 numbers 14 residues from cysteine through phenylalanine. Just the 42-base CDR3 DNA is kept, in frame starting at base 1.